Sequencing of this T cell receptor beta chain was carried out in a study of glioma-infiltrating T cells. The germline V gene has CDR1 MDHEN and CDR2 SYDVKM. The V end was cut by 10 bases, the J end by 8 bases, with 14 bases between. CDR3 length: 12 residues. This clonotype appeared a few times. Its antigen is unidentified. Study conclusions and caveats: Only very few CDR3 sequences appeared in both tissue and blood.

TCR alpha and beta CDR3 regions were amplified from RNA using iRepertoire nested multiplex PCR. TCRdb processed the multiplex PCR reads anew with MiXCR; each CDR3 protein has one entry. The repertoire holds about 140,000 distinct CDR3 sequences, with 30% to 40% as singletons. The sample comprised glioma tissue, nonneoplastic brain tissue, or PBMCs (not recorded which). The chain couples TRBV28 to TRBJ1-4, with D perhaps TRBD1 (6 bases). This clonotype was obtained from a human donor with low-grade glioma or glioblastoma, undergoing nonglioma brain surgery, or in good health (not recorded which). In nucleotides, the CDR3 is TGTGCCACCCTGGAAAGGGGGGAAAAACTGTTTTTT. Translated, it gives CATLERGEKLFF. The full variable domain, completed using reference TRBV28 and TRBJ1-4, is DVKVTQSSRYLVKRTGEKVFLECVQDMDHENMFWYRQDPGLGLRLIYFSYDVKMKEKGDIPEGYSVSREKKERFSLILESASTNQTSMYLCATLERGEKLFFGSGTQLSVL.